What follows are 8 T cell receptor beta chains derived from one specimen sequenced in a study of Graves' ophthalmopathy and Graves' hyperthyroidism (dated by TCRdb to the late 2010s). The reads were generated on an Illumina HiSeq 2000. TCR beta CDR3 regions were amplified from RNA transcripts for repertoire sequencing. HTBI primers and the Qiagen OneStep RT-PCR kit were used in a first-round RT-PCR, which was followed by a second-round multiplex PCR, size selection and purification. Using fastp at Q25 and MiXCR, TCRdb reprocessed the public reads and kept productive beta chains. Entries are consolidated by CDR3 protein sequence, retaining the most common genes and DNA. A total of 170,000 or so distinct CDR3 sequences appear in this sample, roughly two fifths of them only once. The ten largest clones take up under 6.5% of the sample. Sequences were obtained from peripheral blood. These receptor sequences come from a woman between 35 and 50 years old with Graves' ophthalmopathy. Donor details come from another sample of the same person, matched by shared clones.

This clonotype was found many times. The chain has TRBV7-8 and TRBJ1-1; 8 bases are shared with TRBD1. CDR3 size: 13 residues. V was clipped by 0 bases and J by 11 bases; unmatched bases: 5. Germline assignment: CDR1 SGHVS and CDR2 FQNEAQ. The CDR3 here is CASSLARTGWAFF. As DNA, the CDR3 is TGTGCCAGCAGCTTAGCCCGGACAGGGTGGGCTTTCTTT. Full variable domain (remainder filled in from reference TRBV7-8 and TRBJ1-1): GAGVSQSPRYKVAKRGQDVALRCDPISGHVSLFWYQQALGQGPEFLTYFQNEAQLDKSGLPSDRFFAERPEGSVSTLKIQRTQQEDSAVYLCASSLARTGWAFFGQGTRLTVV.

This clonotype was picked up many times. The chain combines TRBV20-1 with TRBJ2-2; no clear D gene. V lost 1 base, J lost 4 bases, and 10 bases lay in between. Germline V lookup: CDR1 DFQATT, CDR2 SNEGSKA (reference sequence). The CDR3 is 14 residues long. The CDR3 nucleotides are TGCAGTGCTAGAGGCCAGATGCGCACCGGGGAGCTGTTTTTT. Translation: CSARGQMRTGELFF.

This chain links TRBV6-2 or TRBV6-3 with TRBJ2-7; D unresolved. Germline CDR1 and CDR2: MNHEY and SVGEGT. Trimming left V 6 bases short and J 2 bases short, with 26 bases between. CDR3 length equals 18 residues. The CDR3 DNA sequence: TGTGCCAGCAGCTTTACAAATCCAGGAATAGGCCTCCCCTACGAGCAGTACTTC. Translating it yields CASSFTNPGIGLPYEQYF.

This clonotype was observed many times. The rearrangement links TRBV25-1 to TRBJ1-1, with TRBD1 matching over 10 bases. CDR1 and CDR2 from the germline V gene are MGHDK and SYGVNS. Trimming cost V 8 bases and J 4 bases; bases outside gene matches: 4. This CDR3 contains 13 residues. In DNA, the CDR3 is TGTGCCAGCGTTCGGACAGGGGGCACTGAAGCTTTCTTT. Translation gives CASVRTGGTEAFF.

This clonotype came up many times. The rearrangement joins TRBV7-9 to TRBJ2-7; no definite D call. V was clipped by 3 bases and J by 0 bases, with 6 bases between them. Germline CDR1 and CDR2: SEHNR and FQNEAQ (reference sequence). This CDR3 has 13 residues. This CDR3 is CASSFPNSYEQYF. The CDR3, as DNA: TGTGCCAGCAGCTTTCCCAACTCCTACGAGCAGTACTTC.

The gene calls are TRBV25-1 and TRBJ2-7, with TRBD1 matching 9 bases. The ends lost 4 bases at V and 5 bases at J; junction bases unmatched: 12. The length of the CDR3 is 16 residues. Germline V lookup: CDR1 MGHDK, CDR2 SYGVNS. The CDR3 loop is CASSALPGQGPHEQYF. The CDR3 nucleotides read TGTGCCAGCAGTGCGTTGCCGGGACAGGGACCCCACGAGCAGTACTTC.

CDR3 region: CSASRTEYSNQPQHF. The CDR3 bases are TGCAGTGCCAGTAGGACGGAATATAGCAATCAGCCCCAGCATTTT. V and J are TRBV20-1 and TRBJ1-5; D remains ambiguous. The germline gives CDR1 DFQATT, CDR2 SNEGSKA (reference sequence). The CDR3 has 15 residues. Trimming pared 6 bases from V and 0 bases from J, leaving 15 bases between.

This chain connects TRBV5-1 to TRBJ2-7, with D possibly being TRBD2 (7 bases). The CDR3 runs to 14 residues. V lost 6 bases to trimming and J lost 2 bases, with 15 bases between them. Per germline, CDR1 SGHRS and CDR2 YFSETQ. DNA for the CDR3: TGCGCCAGCACCTCGGTCGGGGGGCCCTACGAGCAGTACTTC. It codes for CASTSVGGPYEQYF.